The 10 T cell receptor beta chains in this list originate from one sample, sequenced in a study of blood T cells in healthy people across ages (dated by TCRdb to about 2015). The library was built by means of 5' RACE. The data were produced on an Illumina HiSeq 2500. A second PCR of roughly 6 to 11 cycles was performed with a sample-barcoded 5' primer and a J-beta primer mix. TCRdb trimmed the raw reads at Q25, called clones with MiXCR and kept productive beta chains. When rows share a CDR3 protein, they turn into one entry using the most common DNA and genes. The sample includes about 1.4 million distinct CDR3 sequences, with approximately 60% observed a single time. 6.5% to 8.5% of the sample is held by the ten biggest clonotypes. The sequenced sample was blood. These receptors originate from a man aged 18 to 29 in good health.

In this sample, this clonotype turned up once. The chain has TRBV5-1 and TRBJ2-1; D possibly corresponds to TRBD2 (6 bases). Germline V gives CDR1 SGHRS, CDR2 YFSETQ. V was clipped by 3 bases and J by 0 bases, with 10 bases between them. The CDR3 is made up of 15 amino acids. CDR3 sequence reads: CASSSSGFSYNEQFF. Here the CDR3 DNA reads TGCGCCAGCAGCTCAAGCGGGTTCTCCTACAATGAGCAGTTCTTC. The full variable domain, in which reference TRBV5-1 and TRBJ2-1 provide the parts outside the CDR3, is KAGVTQTPRYLIKTRGQQVTLSCSPISGHRSVSWYQQTPGQGLQFLFEYFSETQRNKGNFPGRFSGRQFSNSRSEMNVSTLELGDSALYLCASSSSGFSYNEQFFGPGTRLTVL.

V usage is TRBV5-1 and J usage is TRBJ2-5, with D perhaps being TRBD1 or TRBD2 (5 bases each). V shed 4 bases and J shed 1 base, with 11 bases lying between them. Per germline, CDR1 SGHRS and CDR2 YFSETQ. The CDR3 sequence is 14 residues long. CDR3 DNA: TGCGCCAGCAGCCAGGACGGGACCCAAGAGACCCAGTACTTC. Translation: CASSQDGTQETQYF.

On this clonotype: The junction does not match germline at one end; this may be a read error. The genes are TRBV15 and TRBJ2-7; D perhaps matches TRBD2 (5 bases). The CDR3 is 20 amino acids. CDR1 and CDR2 from the germline V gene are LNHNV and YYDKDF (reference sequence). Written as DNA, the CDR3 is TGTGCCATCAGCAGAGATTGGGCGGGCCCAGGCCCTCAAACCGTCTACGAGCAGTACTTC. It yields the protein CAISRDWAGPGPQTVYEQYF.

The chain carries TRBV5-5 and TRBJ2-7, with TRBD2 matching 8 bases. Germline values: CDR1 SGHKS, CDR2 YYEKEE (reference sequence). V was clipped by 2 bases and J by 0 bases; unmatched bases: 7. This CDR3 contains 16 residues. The CDR3 DNA reads as TGTGCCAGCAGCTTTGGCTCGGGAGGGGACTCCTACGAGCAGTACTTC. As protein: CASSFGSGGDSYEQYF.

The V call is TRBV10-3, the J call TRBJ2-7; the D gene is possibly TRBD2 (5 bases). CDR3 length equals 14 residues. Trimming stripped 6 bases from V and 7 bases from J, with 19 bases between. CDR1 and CDR2 (germline): ENHRY, SYGVKD. DNA for the CDR3: TGTGCCATCAGAACACTAGGTAGCTACAATGAGCAGTACTTC. Encoded protein: CAIRTLGSYNEQYF.

V and J are TRBV15 and TRBJ2-5; TRBD1 might be the D (6 bases). V lost 0 bases and J 0 bases, leaving 8 bases between the germline ends. Germline V lookup: CDR1 LNHNV, CDR2 YYDKDF (reference sequence). The CDR3 has 15 residues. The CDR3 reads CATSRDDRYQETQYF. CDR3 DNA sequence: TGTGCCACCAGCAGAGATGACAGGTACCAAGAGACCCAGTACTTC.

The sample holds a few counts of this clonotype. The chain couples TRBV29-1 to TRBJ2-7; D might be TRBD1 or TRBD2, each matching 5 bases. With 4 bases removed from V and 2 bases from J, the gap between germline ends came to 15 bases. CDR1 is SQVTM, CDR2 ANQGSEA, per germline. The CDR3 contains 14 residues. DNA of the CDR3: TGCAGCGTTGGGGGTGGGACCGTCGCCTACGAGCAGTACTTC. It specifies CSVGGGTVAYEQYF.

The V gene is TRBV7-2, the J gene TRBJ1-6, with a possible D match to TRBD1 (5 bases). Per germline, CDR1 SGHTA and CDR2 FQGNSA. The CDR3 has 15 residues. Trimming removed 2 bases at V and 9 bases at J, with 14 bases between. The CDR3 nucleotides read TGTGCCAGCAGCTTAAGCAGGGTGGCGAGTTCACCCCTCCACTTT. Translated, it gives CASSLSRVASSPLHF.

The chain has TRBV5-5 and TRBJ2-1; TRBD2 matches at 10 bases. J lost 7 bases, V lost 0 bases, and 4 bases had no gene match. Germline V gene lookup returns CDR1 SGHKS and CDR2 YYEKEE (reference sequence). The CDR3 extends over 15 amino acids. CDR3 nucleotide sequence: TGTGCCAGCAGCTTGGCACTAGCGGGACTAAATGAGCAGTTCTTC. Its translation: CASSLALAGLNEQFF.

This clonotype was detected only a few times. The rearrangement joins TRBV28 to TRBJ2-5; no clear D. V lost 5 bases and J 4 bases, leaving 17 bases between the germline ends. The CDR3 is 15 amino acids. CDR1 is MDHEN, CDR2 SYDVKM, per germline. The CDR3 sequence: CASSLEGQERETQYF. The CDR3 DNA follows: TGTGCCAGCAGTCTCGAAGGTCAGGAAAGAGAGACCCAGTACTTC.